One and the same sample provided the 14 T cell receptor beta chains below, sequenced in a study of blood T cell repertoires in COVID-19. Libraries were prepared by immunoSEQ multiplex PCR; TCRdb keeps only in-frame clonotypes and omits some of them. The sample holds 150,000 to 200,000 clones, about nine tenths seen once. Input material: peripheral blood. The receptors were sampled from a woman between 50 and 59 years old with acute or convalescent COVID-19.

V is TRBV11-2 and J is TRBJ1-5, with no clear D. V was pared by 2 bases and J by 4 bases, with 6 bases between. The CDR3 runs 13 residues. Germline CDR1 and CDR2: SGHAT and FQNNGV. In DNA, the CDR3 is TGTGCCAGCAGCTTACGGAGGAATCAGCCCCAGCATTTT. Translation: CASSLRRNQPQHF.

The chain has TRBV18 and TRBJ1-2, with 8 bases lining up with TRBD1. With 3 bases clipped from V and 2 bases from J, the junction kept 2 bases outside the gene matches. The CDR3 spans 14 residues. The germline V gene encodes CDR1 KGHSH and CDR2 LQKENI. The CDR3 spells CASSPDRANYGYTF. CDR3 DNA sequence: TGTGCCAGCTCACCGGACAGGGCCAACTATGGCTACACCTTC.

The chain joins TRBV6-2 or TRBV6-3 to TRBJ2-7; 8 bases are a match to TRBD1. Trimming cost V 1 base and J 6 bases; bases outside gene matches: 5. Germline V gene sequence: CDR1 MNHEY, CDR2 SVGEGT. The CDR3 length is 14 residues. The CDR3 loop reads CASSYFGQGSEQYF. CDR3 DNA: TGTGCCAGCAGTTACTTTGGACAGGGTAGCGAGCAGTACTTC.

V usage is TRBV20-1 and J usage is TRBJ1-4; tentative D call: TRBD1 (5 bases). The germline CDR1 and CDR2 sequences are DFQATT and SNEGSKA (reference sequence). The CDR3 sequence is 14 residues long. Trimming pared 3 bases from V and 6 bases from J, leaving 14 bases between. The CDR3, as DNA: TGCAGTGCTAGTACGACCCTACAGGATGAAAAACTGTTTTTT. Its translation: CSASTTLQDEKLFF.

This clone has a single count. The V and J genes are TRBV6-5 and TRBJ1-2, with TRBD1 as a possible D gene (5 bases). Germline-derived CDR1 and CDR2 are MNHEY and SVGAGI. The CDR3 has 14 residues. Trimming cost V 6 bases and J 2 bases, with 13 bases left between them. DNA of the CDR3: TGTGCCAGCAGATGGGGCTCCGGGAACTATGGCTACACCTTC. This encodes CASRWGSGNYGYTF.

This chain links TRBV7-2 with TRBJ2-1, with D perhaps matching TRBD1 (7 bases). This CDR3 region has 12 residues. The V gene's germline CDR1 is SGHTA and CDR2 FQGNSA. V dropped 2 bases and J dropped 9 bases, with 8 bases sitting between them. The CDR3 reads CASSLQGGEQFF. Here the CDR3 DNA reads TGTGCCAGCAGCTTACAGGGGGGTGAGCAGTTCTTC.

The CDR3 loop is CATSRPRGGRQETQYF. In DNA, the CDR3 is TGTGCCACCAGCAGACCAAGGGGGGGGCGGCAAGAGACCCAGTACTTC. The gene calls are TRBV15 and TRBJ2-5; D is perhaps TRBD2 (7 bases). V dropped 2 bases and J dropped 2 bases, with 15 bases sitting between them. Germline V gene data show CDR1 as LNHNV and CDR2 as YYDKDF (reference sequence). CDR3 length: 16 residues.

The gene calls are TRBV4-1 and TRBJ1-2; weak D call: TRBD1 (5 bases). The CDR3 totals 13 residues. In germline, CDR1 is MGHRA, CDR2 YSYEKL. With 0 bases removed from V and 8 bases from J, the gap between germline ends came to 10 bases. The CDR3 loop reads CASSQDVGLGYTF. CDR3 in DNA: TGCGCCAGCAGCCAAGATGTGGGGCTGGGCTACACCTTC.

This clone has just a few counts. The genes are TRBV19 and TRBJ1-1, with 7 bases lining up with TRBD1. V shed 5 bases and J 4 bases; nucleotides not matched to a gene: 10. The CDR3 spans 15 residues. The germline gives CDR1 LNHDA, CDR2 SQIVND (reference sequence). The CDR3 sequence: CASSPSTGAITEAFF. The CDR3 DNA sequence: TGTGCCAGTAGTCCCTCTACAGGGGCTATCACTGAAGCTTTCTTT. The full variable domain, in which reference TRBV19 and TRBJ1-1 provide the parts outside the CDR3, is DGGITQSPKYLFRKEGQNVTLSCEQNLNHDAMYWYRQDPGQGLRLIYYSQIVNDFQKGDIAEGYSVSREKKESFPLTVTSAQKNPTAFYLCASSPSTGAITEAFFGQGTRLTVV.

The sample holds one count of this clone. This chain joins TRBV4-3 and TRBJ1-6; a possible D gene is TRBD1 (5 bases). CDR3 length equals 18 residues. The V and J ends lost 1 base and 0 bases respectively, with 13 bases between them. Germline assignment: CDR1 LGHNA and CDR2 YSLEER. The CDR3 loop is CASSQAPGIPSYNSPLHF. CDR3 nucleotides: TGCGCCAGCAGCCAAGCCCCAGGGATCCCCTCCTATAATTCACCCCTCCACTTT.

As DNA, the CDR3 is TGTGCCAGCAGCTGGGAGCGGGTTGCGAACACCGGGGAGCTGTTTTTT. Residues: CASSWERVANTGELFF. The chain combines TRBV5-5 with TRBJ2-2; possibly TRBD2 for D (6 bases). Germline V CDR1 and CDR2: SGHKS, YYEKEE (reference sequence). This CDR3 has 16 residues. V lost 3 bases and J lost 0, with 12 bases in between.

The rearrangement uses TRBV3-1 (or the pseudogene TRBV3-2) and TRBJ1-1; 7 nucleotides line up with TRBD1. The CDR3 is made up of 13 amino acids. From germline, CDR1 is LGHDT and CDR2 YNNKEL (reference sequence). V shed 0 bases, J shed 9 bases, and the junction held 4 bases outside the gene matches. CDR3 region: CASSQDWDSQAFF. The CDR3 nucleotides read TGTGCCAGCAGCCAAGACTGGGACAGCCAAGCTTTCTTT.

This clone occurred once. The rearrangement joins TRBV19 to TRBJ2-6, with D unclear. V lost 5 bases, J lost 2 bases, and 13 bases lay in between. CDR1 and CDR2 from the germline V gene are LNHDA and SQIVND (reference sequence). There are 16 residues in the CDR3. CDR3 bases: TGTGCCAGTAGTTATGAGCCCGGTACTGGGGCCAACGTCCTGACTTTC. This sequence encodes CASSYEPGTGANVLTF.

Written as DNA, the CDR3 is TGTGCCAGCAGTGGCGGCGGGAACCCTGTTATGAACACTGAAGCTTTCTTT. Protein sequence: CASSGGGNPVMNTEAFF. The chain recombines TRBV7-8 with TRBJ1-1; D gene uncertain. The germline gives CDR1 SGHVS, CDR2 FQNEAQ. V lost 6 bases and J 0 bases, leaving 20 bases between the germline ends. This CDR3 has 17 amino acids.